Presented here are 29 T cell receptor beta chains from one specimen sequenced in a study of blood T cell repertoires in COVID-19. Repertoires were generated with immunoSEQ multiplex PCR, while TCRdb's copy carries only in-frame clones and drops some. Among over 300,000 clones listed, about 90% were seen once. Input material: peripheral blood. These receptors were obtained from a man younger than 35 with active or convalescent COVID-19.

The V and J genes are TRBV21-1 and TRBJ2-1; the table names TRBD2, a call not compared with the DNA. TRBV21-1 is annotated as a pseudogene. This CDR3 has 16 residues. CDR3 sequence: CASSNCLAGDPRRQFF. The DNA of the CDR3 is TGTGCCAGCAGCAATTGTCTAGCGGGAGACCCCCGCCGACAGTTCTTC.

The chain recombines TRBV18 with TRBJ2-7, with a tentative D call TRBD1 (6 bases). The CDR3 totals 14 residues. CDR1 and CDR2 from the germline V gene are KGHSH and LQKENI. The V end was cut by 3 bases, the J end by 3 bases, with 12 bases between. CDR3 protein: CASSPRDTGYEQYF. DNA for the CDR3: TGTGCCAGCTCACCTCGGGACACCGGCTACGAGCAGTACTTC.

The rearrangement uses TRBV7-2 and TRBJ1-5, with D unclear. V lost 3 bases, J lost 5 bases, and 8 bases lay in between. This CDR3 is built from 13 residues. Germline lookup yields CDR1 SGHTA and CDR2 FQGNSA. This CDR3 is CASSFWSDQPQHF. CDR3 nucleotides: TGTGCCAGCAGCTTTTGGTCGGATCAGCCCCAGCATTTT.

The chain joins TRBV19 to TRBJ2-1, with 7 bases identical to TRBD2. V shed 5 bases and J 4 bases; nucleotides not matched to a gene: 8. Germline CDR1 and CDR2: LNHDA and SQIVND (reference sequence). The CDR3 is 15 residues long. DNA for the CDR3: TGTGCCAGTAGTCCTTGGGGGACTATATACAATGAGCAGTTCTTC. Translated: CASSPWGTIYNEQFF. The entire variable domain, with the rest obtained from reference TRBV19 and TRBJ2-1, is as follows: DGGITQSPKYLFRKEGQNVTLSCEQNLNHDAMYWYRQDPGQGLRLIYYSQIVNDFQKGDIAEGYSVSREKKESFPLTVTSAQKNPTAFYLCASSPWGTIYNEQFFGPGTRLTVL.

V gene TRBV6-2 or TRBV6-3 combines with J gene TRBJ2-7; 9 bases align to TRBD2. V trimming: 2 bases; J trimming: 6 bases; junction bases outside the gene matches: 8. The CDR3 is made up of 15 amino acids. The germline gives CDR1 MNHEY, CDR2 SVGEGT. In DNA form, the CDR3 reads TGTGCCAGCAGTTACAGCGGGGGGCTCCCCATCGAGCAGTACTTC. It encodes CASSYSGGLPIEQYF.

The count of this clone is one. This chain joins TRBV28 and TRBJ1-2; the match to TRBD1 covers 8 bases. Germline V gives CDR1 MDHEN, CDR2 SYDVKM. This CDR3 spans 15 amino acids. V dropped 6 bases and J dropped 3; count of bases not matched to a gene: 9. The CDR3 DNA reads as TGTGCCAGCAGACTATCAACAGGGGGATACTATGGCTACACCTTC. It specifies CASRLSTGGYYGYTF.

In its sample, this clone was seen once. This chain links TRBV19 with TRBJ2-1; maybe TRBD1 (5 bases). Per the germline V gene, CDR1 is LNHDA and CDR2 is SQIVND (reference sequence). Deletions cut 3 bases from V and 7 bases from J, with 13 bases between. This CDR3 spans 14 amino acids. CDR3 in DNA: TGTGCCAGTAGTATTAGTCAGGGTTTGAATGAGCAGTTCTTC. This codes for CASSISQGLNEQFF. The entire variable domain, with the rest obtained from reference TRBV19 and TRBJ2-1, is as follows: DGGITQSPKYLFRKEGQNVTLSCEQNLNHDAMYWYRQDPGQGLRLIYYSQIVNDFQKGDIAEGYSVSREKKESFPLTVTSAQKNPTAFYLCASSISQGLNEQFFGPGTRLTVL.

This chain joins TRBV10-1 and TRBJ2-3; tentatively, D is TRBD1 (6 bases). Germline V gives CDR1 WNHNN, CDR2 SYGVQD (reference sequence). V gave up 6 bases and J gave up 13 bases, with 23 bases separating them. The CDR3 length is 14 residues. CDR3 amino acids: CASSPERPDSCKYF. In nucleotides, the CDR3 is TGCGCCAGCAGCCCAGAGAGACCGGACAGCTGTAAGTATTTT.

The DNA of the CDR3 is TGTGCCAGCAGCCCGCGAACCCGGGACAGAGGACTAAGCCAAGAGACCCAGTACTTC. It yields the protein CASSPRTRDRGLSQETQYF. The chain has TRBV21-1 and TRBJ2-5; TRBD1 is the table's D call and was not checked against the DNA. TRBV21-1 is listed as a pseudogene. The CDR3 is 19 residues long.

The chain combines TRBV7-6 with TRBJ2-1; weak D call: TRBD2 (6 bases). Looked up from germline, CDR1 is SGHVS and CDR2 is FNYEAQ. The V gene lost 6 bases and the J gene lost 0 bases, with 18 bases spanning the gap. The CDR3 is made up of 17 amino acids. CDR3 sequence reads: CASSSPSGRGSYNEQFF. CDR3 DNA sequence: TGTGCCAGCAGTTCCCCCTCTGGGCGGGGCTCCTACAATGAGCAGTTCTTC.

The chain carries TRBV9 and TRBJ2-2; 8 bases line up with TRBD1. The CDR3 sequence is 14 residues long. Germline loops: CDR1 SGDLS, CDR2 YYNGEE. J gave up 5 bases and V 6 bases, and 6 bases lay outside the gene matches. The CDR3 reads CASKLTGVTGELFF. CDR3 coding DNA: TGTGCCAGCAAATTGACAGGGGTAACCGGGGAGCTGTTTTTT. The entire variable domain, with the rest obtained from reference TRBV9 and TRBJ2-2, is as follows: DSGVTQTPKHLITATGQRVTLRCSPRSGDLSVYWYQQSLDQGLQFLIQYYNGEERAKGNILERFSAQQFPDLHSELNLSSLELGDSALYFCASKLTGVTGELFFGEGSRLTVL.

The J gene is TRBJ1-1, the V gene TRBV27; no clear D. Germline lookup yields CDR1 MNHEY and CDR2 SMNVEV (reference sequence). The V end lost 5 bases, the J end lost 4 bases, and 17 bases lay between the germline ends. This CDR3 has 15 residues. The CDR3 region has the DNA TGTGCCAGCAGTCCCCGCCAGGCTCGGGGCACTGAAGCTTTCTTT. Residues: CASSPRQARGTEAFF.

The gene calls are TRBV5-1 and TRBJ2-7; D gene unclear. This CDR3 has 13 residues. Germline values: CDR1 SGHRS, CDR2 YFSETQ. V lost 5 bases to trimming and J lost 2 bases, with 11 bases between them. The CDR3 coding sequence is TGCGCCAGCAGGTTGACGGTTACCTACGAGCAGTACTTC. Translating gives CASRLTVTYEQYF. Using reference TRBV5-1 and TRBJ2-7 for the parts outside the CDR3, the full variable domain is KAGVTQTPRYLIKTRGQQVTLSCSPISGHRSVSWYQQTPGQGLQFLFEYFSETQRNKGNFPGRFSGRQFSNSRSEMNVSTLELGDSALYLCASRLTVTYEQYFGPGTRLTVT.

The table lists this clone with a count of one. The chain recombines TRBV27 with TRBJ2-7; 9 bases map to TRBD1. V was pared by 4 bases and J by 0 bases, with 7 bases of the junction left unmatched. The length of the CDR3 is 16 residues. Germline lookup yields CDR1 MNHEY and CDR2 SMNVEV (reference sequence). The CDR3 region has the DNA TGTGCCAGCAGTTCGGACAGGGGAGGAGTCTCCTACGAGCAGTACTTC. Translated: CASSSDRGGVSYEQYF.

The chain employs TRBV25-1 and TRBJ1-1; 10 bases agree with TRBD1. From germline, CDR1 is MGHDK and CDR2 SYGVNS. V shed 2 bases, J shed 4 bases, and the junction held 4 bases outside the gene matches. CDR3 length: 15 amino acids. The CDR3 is CASSEPTGGITEAFF. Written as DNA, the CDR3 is TGTGCCAGCAGTGAACCGACAGGGGGCATCACTGAAGCTTTCTTT.

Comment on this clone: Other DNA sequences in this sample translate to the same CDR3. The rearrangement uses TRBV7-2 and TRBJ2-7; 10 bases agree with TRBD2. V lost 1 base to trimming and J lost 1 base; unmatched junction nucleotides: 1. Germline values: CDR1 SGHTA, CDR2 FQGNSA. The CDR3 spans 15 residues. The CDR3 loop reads CASSLGTSGSYEQYF. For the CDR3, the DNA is TGTGCCAGCAGCTTAGGGACTAGCGGATCCTACGAGCAGTACTTC.

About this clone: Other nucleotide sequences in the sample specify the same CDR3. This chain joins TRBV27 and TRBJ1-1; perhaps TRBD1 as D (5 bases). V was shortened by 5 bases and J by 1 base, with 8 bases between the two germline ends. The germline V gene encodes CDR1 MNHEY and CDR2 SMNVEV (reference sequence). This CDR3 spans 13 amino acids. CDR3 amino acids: CASSLGGNTEAFF. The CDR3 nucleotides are TGTGCCAGCAGTCTCGGGGGGAACACTGAAGCTTTCTTT.

The CDR3 is CASDQQGINYGYTF. The DNA for the CDR3 is TGTGCCAGCGACCAACAGGGGATAAACTATGGCTACACCTTC. The V and J genes are TRBV5-6 and TRBJ1-2, with 7 bases lining up with TRBD1. CDR1 is SGHDT and CDR2 is YYEEEE in the germline V gene. With V trimmed by 7 bases and J by 2 bases, 8 bases remained unmatched. The CDR3 runs to 14 residues. The full variable domain, completed using reference TRBV5-6 and TRBJ1-2, is DAGVTQSPTHLIKTRGQQVTLRCSPKSGHDTVSWYQQALGQGPQFIFQYYEEEERQRGNFPDRFSGHQFPNYSSELNVNALLLGDSALYLCASDQQGINYGYTFGSGTRLTVV.

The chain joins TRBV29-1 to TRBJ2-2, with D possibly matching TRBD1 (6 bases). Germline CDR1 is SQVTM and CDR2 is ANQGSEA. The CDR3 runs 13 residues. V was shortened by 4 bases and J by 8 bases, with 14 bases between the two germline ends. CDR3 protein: CSVGGRGIGELFF. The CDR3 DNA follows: TGCAGCGTTGGGGGTAGGGGGATTGGGGAGCTGTTTTTT.

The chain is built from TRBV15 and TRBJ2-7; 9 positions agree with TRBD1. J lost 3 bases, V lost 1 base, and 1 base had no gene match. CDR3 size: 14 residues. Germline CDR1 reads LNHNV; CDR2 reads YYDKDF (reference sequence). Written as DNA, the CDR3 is TGTGCCACCAGCAGAGGGGACAGGGTCTACGAGCAGTACTTC. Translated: CATSRGDRVYEQYF.

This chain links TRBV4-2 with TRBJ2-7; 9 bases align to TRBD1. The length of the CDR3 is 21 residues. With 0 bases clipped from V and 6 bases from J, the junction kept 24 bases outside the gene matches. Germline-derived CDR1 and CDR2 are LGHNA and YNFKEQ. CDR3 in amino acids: CASSQDFLGGTGIQTGSEQYF. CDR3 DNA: TGTGCCAGCAGCCAAGATTTCCTTGGGGGGACAGGGATCCAAACGGGATCCGAGCAGTACTTC.

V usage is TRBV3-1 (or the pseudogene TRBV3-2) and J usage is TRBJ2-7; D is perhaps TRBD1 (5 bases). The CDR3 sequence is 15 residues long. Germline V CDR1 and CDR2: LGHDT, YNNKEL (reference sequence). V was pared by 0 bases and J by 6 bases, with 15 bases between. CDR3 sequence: CASSQDHPGLGEQYF. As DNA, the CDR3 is TGTGCCAGCAGCCAAGATCATCCAGGGCTCGGCGAGCAGTACTTC.

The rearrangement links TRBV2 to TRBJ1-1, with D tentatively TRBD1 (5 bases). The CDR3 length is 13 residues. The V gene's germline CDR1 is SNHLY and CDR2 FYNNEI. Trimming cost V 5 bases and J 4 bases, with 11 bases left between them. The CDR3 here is CASSLGEGTEAFF. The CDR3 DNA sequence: TGTGCCAGCAGTTTAGGGGAGGGCACTGAAGCTTTCTTT.

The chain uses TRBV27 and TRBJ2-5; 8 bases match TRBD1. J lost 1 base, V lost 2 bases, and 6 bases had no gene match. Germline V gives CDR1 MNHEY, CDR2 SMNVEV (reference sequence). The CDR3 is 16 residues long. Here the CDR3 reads CASSLAGGELQETQYF. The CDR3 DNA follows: TGTGCCAGCAGTTTAGCAGGGGGCGAACTCCAAGAGACCCAGTACTTC.

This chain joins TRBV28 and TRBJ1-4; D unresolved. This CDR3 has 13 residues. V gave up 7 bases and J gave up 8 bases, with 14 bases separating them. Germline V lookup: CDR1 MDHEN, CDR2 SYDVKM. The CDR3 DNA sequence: TGTGCCAGCAAACACAGTGGAAACGAAAAACTGTTTTTT. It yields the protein CASKHSGNEKLFF.

CDR3 DNA sequence: TGTGCCAGCAGTTTAGATGTAGGGGGTCGGCATTTT. This gives the protein CASSLDVGGRHF. V is TRBV12-3 or TRBV12-4 and J is TRBJ1-5; TRBD1 is a possible D gene (6 bases). V was clipped by 1 base and J by 15 bases, with 13 bases between them. CDR3 length: 12 amino acids.

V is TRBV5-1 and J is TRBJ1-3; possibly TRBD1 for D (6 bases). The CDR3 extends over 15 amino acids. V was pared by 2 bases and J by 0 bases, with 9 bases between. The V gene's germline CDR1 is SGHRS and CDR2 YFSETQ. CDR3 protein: CASSLQGGSGNTIYF. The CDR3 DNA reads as TGCGCCAGCAGCTTACAGGGTGGCTCTGGAAACACCATATATTTT.

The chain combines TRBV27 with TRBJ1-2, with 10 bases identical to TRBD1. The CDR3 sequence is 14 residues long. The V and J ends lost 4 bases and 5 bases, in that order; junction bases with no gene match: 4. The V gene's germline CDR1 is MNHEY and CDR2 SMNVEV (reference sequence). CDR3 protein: CASSSTGGSYGYTF. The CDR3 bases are TGTGCCAGCAGTTCGACAGGGGGCTCTTATGGCTACACCTTC.

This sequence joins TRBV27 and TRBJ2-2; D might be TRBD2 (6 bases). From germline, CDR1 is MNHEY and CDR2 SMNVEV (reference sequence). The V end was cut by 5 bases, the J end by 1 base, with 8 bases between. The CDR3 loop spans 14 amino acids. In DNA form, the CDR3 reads TGTGCCAGCAGTGCGGGGTGGAACACCGGGGAGCTGTTTTTT. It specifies CASSAGWNTGELFF.